A selection of T cell receptor beta chains follows, all from one sample in a study of shared clonotypes between healthy human individuals. TCRdb's table, derived via immunoSEQ multiplex PCR, lists solely in-frame clones and lacks some. The table shows 600,000 to 800,000 clones, with 72% occurring only once. Sequenced sample: memory CD4+ T cells sorted from blood. All receptors derive from a woman in her twenties or thirties in good health. The CDR3 runs from the conserved cysteine through the conserved F or W. D genes are given only for firm matches. Clone size is given for some rows only: seen once, a few or many times, or a class if the clone is expanded.

v_gene	d_gene	j_gene	abundance	CDR3aa	CDR3nt
TRBV25-1	TRBD2	TRBJ2-7	once	CASSPTGTGEGEQYF	TGTGCCAGCAGTCCTACCGGGACGGGGGAGGGCGAGCAGTACTTC
TRBV6-1	-	TRBJ1-1	-	CASSSWAREAEAFF	TGTGCCAGCAGTAGTTGGGCCAGGGAGGCTGAAGCTTTCTTT
TRBV19	TRBD2	TRBJ2-1	-	CASSMIRLAGVIGSYNEQFF	TGTGCCAGTAGTATGATCCGACTAGCGGGAGTTATCGGTTCCTACAATGAGCAGTTCTTC
TRBV28	-	TRBJ1-2	-	CASKGYYGYTF	TGTGCCAGCAAGGGGTACTATGGCTACACCTTC
TRBV5-6	-	TRBJ2-4	once	CASSAMGGAKNIQYF	TGTGCCAGCAGCGCGATGGGGGGTGCCAAAAACATTCAGTACTTC
TRBV14	-	TRBJ2-1	-	CASSQGSAVGEQFF	TGTGCCAGCAGCCAAGGATCAGCGGTCGGTGAGCAGTTCTTC
TRBV28	-	TRBJ1-4	-	CASRRTGTLGEKLFF	TGTGCCAGCAGGCGAACCGGGACCCTCGGGGAAAAACTGTTTTTT
TRBV5-1	-	TRBJ2-1	few	CASSVPSILNEQFF	TGCGCCAGCAGTGTGCCTAGCATCCTGAATGAGCAGTTCTTC
TRBV7-3	TRBD1	TRBJ2-1	once	CASSKAGTGGDEQFF	TGTGCCAGCAGCAAAGCCGGGACAGGTGGGGATGAGCAGTTCTTC
TRBV7-2	-	TRBJ2-7	-	CASSPGSGAAYEQYF	TGTGCCAGCAGCCCTGGATCGGGAGCGGCCTACGAGCAGTACTTC
TRBV7-6	-	TRBJ2-5	-	CASKEWNSPQETQYF	TGTGCCAGCAAGGAATGGAACTCCCCGCAAGAGACCCAGTACTTC
TRBV2	-	TRBJ1-2	-	CASSERQVYGYTF	TGTGCCAGCAGTGAACGGCAGGTCTATGGCTACACCTTC
TRBV13	TRBD1	TRBJ1-1	-	CASSPGTGSWTEAFF	TGTGCCAGCAGCCCCGGGACAGGGTCGTGGACTGAAGCTTTCTTT
TRBV4-1	-	TRBJ2-2	-	CASSQETPTGELFF	TGCGCCAGCAGCCAAGAAACACCAACCGGGGAGCTGTTTTTT
TRBV2	-	TRBJ1-6	-	CASSETSTGDNSPLHF	TGTGCCAGCAGTGAAACGAGCACCGGGGATAATTCACCCCTCCACTTT
TRBV28	TRBD2	TRBJ2-2	-	CASASGRAYTGELFF	TGTGCCAGCGCTAGCGGGAGGGCCTACACCGGGGAGCTGTTTTTT
TRBV28	-	TRBJ2-1	-	CASKVGHYNEQFF	TGTGCCAGCAAAGTTGGGCACTACAATGAGCAGTTCTTC
TRBV10-1	-	TRBJ1-1	-	CASSESVDTEAFF	TGCGCCAGCAGTGAGTCTGTGGACACTGAAGCTTTCTTT
TRBV7-8	-	TRBJ2-7	-	CASSLGGLASQQSYEQYF	TGTGCCAGCAGCTTAGGAGGGCTAGCGAGCCAGCAATCCTACGAGCAGTACTTC
TRBV7-2	-	TRBJ1-1	-	CASSAGGFDTEAFF	TGTGCCAGCAGCGCCGGAGGCTTCGACACTGAAGCTTTCTTT
TRBV14	TRBD2	TRBJ2-7	once	CASSPLAGASYEQYF	TGTGCCAGCAGCCCGTTAGCGGGAGCTAGTTACGAGCAGTACTTC
TRBV2	TRBD1	TRBJ1-5	-	CASTPGQGRGNQPQHF	TGTGCCAGCACTCCGGGACAGGGAAGAGGCAATCAGCCCCAGCATTTT
TRBV19	TRBD1	TRBJ1-2	-	CASSIQGAQGVNGYTF	TGTGCCAGTAGTATACAGGGGGCGCAAGGAGTTAATGGCTACACCTTC
TRBV25-1	-	TRBJ1-2	-	CASRGDVNYGYTF	TGTGCCAGCAGGGGCGACGTAAACTATGGCTACACCTTC
TRBV10-3	-	TRBJ1-5	few	CATKGQGNQPQHF	TGTGCCACCAAGGGGCAGGGCAATCAGCCCCAGCATTTT
TRBV19	-	TRBJ2-6	-	CASSPQTGRTGANVLTF	TGTGCCAGTAGTCCTCAGACAGGGAGGACTGGGGCCAACGTCCTGACTTTC
TRBV5-1	TRBD1	TRBJ2-7	-	CASSSGTGFHEQYF	TGCGCCAGCAGCTCCGGGACAGGGTTCCACGAGCAGTACTTC
TRBV7-8	-	TRBJ2-1	-	CASSAQGYNEQFF	TGTGCCAGCAGCGCTCAGGGTTACAATGAGCAGTTCTTC
TRBV30	-	TRBJ1-5	-	CAWSPGMDQPQHF	TGTGCCTGGAGTCCTGGTATGGATCAGCCCCAGCATTTT
TRBV19	-	TRBJ2-1	few	CASSIWAAYNEQFF	TGTGCCAGTAGTATTTGGGCGGCTTACAATGAGCAGTTCTTC
TRBV6-5	-	TRBJ1-5	-	CASRSRFGQPQHF	TGTGCCAGCAGATCCAGGTTCGGTCAGCCCCAGCATTTT
TRBV7-9	-	TRBJ2-5	once	CASSLVLPGPRWETQYF	TGTGCCAGCAGCTTAGTCTTGCCAGGGCCTCGTTGGGAGACCCAGTACTTC
TRBV28	TRBD1	TRBJ1-5	-	CASRPPTGTEDSQPQHF	TGTGCCAGCAGGCCCCCCACCGGGACAGAAGACAGTCAGCCCCAGCATTTT
TRBV29-1	-	TRBJ2-3	-	CSLRDGGSDTQYF	TGCAGCCTCCGGGACGGTGGATCCGATACGCAGTATTTT
TRBV7-8	TRBD1	TRBJ2-7	-	CASSLTGTGVVEQYF	TGTGCCAGCAGCCTCACCGGGACAGGGGTTGTGGAGCAGTACTTC
TRBV5-1	TRBD1	TRBJ2-5	-	CASSYSTGSGETQYF	TGCGCCAGCAGCTACTCGACAGGGAGCGGTGAGACCCAGTACTTC
TRBV7-2	TRBD2	TRBJ2-3	-	CASSRTGTGGPTDTQYF	TGTGCCAGCAGCCGCACCGGGACGGGAGGGCCCACAGATACGCAGTATTTT
TRBV11-2	-	TRBJ2-1	-	CASSLDRSSYNEQFF	TGTGCCAGCAGCCTAGACAGGAGCTCCTACAATGAGCAGTTCTTC
TRBV5-1	TRBD2	TRBJ2-1	-	CASSWTSGLNNEQFF	TGCGCCAGCAGCTGGACTAGCGGGTTGAACAATGAGCAGTTCTTC
TRBV2	-	TRBJ1-1	-	CASKSGTIGDAFF	TGTGCCAGCAAATCCGGGACAATCGGCGACGCTTTCTTT
TRBV5-1	-	TRBJ2-7	-	CASSGERRGEEQYF	TGCGCCAGCTCTGGGGAGCGGCGCGGGGAGGAGCAGTACTTC
TRBV21-1	-	TRBJ2-4	-	CASSKERPQGNIQYF	TGTGCCAGCAGCAAAGAACGTCCGCAGGGTAACATTCAGTACTTC
TRBV20-1	-	TRBJ2-1	-	CSAAGVEQFF	TGCAGTGCCGCAGGGGTTGAGCAGTTCTTC
TRBV11-3	-	TRBJ2-5	-	CASSQQEMGETQYF	TGCGCCAGCAGCCAACAGGAGATGGGAGAGACCCAGTACTTC
TRBV28	-	TRBJ2-1	few	CASSLLTFRLGEQFF	TGTGCCAGCAGCTTATTAACGTTCCGGCTAGGTGAGCAGTTCTTC
TRBV18	-	TRBJ1-2	few	CASSAGDYGYTF	TGTGCCAGCTCAGCGGGAGACTATGGCTACACCTTC
TRBV5-6	-	TRBJ2-6	-	CASSSLTGMVSGANVLTF	TGTGCCAGCAGCTCGCTAACAGGGATGGTCTCTGGGGCCAACGTCCTGACTTTC
TRBV7-9	-	TRBJ2-1	once	CASSSVAGPLNEQFF	TGTGCCAGCAGCTCCGTGGCGGGGCCACTGAATGAGCAGTTCTTC
TRBV11-2	-	TRBJ1-5	-	CASSLQGFPLIQPQHF	TGTGCCAGCAGTCTACAGGGATTCCCCTTGATTCAGCCCCAGCATTTT
TRBV10-1	TRBD1	TRBJ1-4	few	CASTGQLNEKLFF	TGCGCCAGCACGGGACAGCTTAATGAAAAACTGTTTTTT
TRBV6-5	-	TRBJ2-1	-	CASRFLDSYNEQFF	TGTGCCAGCCGTTTCCTAGACTCCTACAATGAGCAGTTCTTC
TRBV6-1	-	TRBJ1-2	-	CASITDGRGAGGYTF	TGTGCCAGCATCACCGATGGGAGGGGAGCGGGTGGCTACACCTTC
TRBV6-6	TRBD1	TRBJ1-2	few	CASTKTGGQGIYGYTF	TGTGCCAGCACCAAAACCGGGGGACAGGGGATCTATGGCTACACCTTC
TRBV5-1	-	TRBJ2-5	once	CASSVGLAKETQYF	TGCGCCAGCAGCGTTGGGCTGGCCAAAGAGACCCAGTACTTC
TRBV4-2	TRBD2	TRBJ2-7	-	CASSQGTSGNYEQYF	TGTGCCAGCAGCCAAGGGACTAGCGGGAACTACGAGCAGTACTTC
TRBV28	-	TRBJ2-3	-	CASSRLAGWGTDTQYF	TGTGCCAGCAGCCGGTTGGCGGGGTGGGGCACAGATACGCAGTATTTT